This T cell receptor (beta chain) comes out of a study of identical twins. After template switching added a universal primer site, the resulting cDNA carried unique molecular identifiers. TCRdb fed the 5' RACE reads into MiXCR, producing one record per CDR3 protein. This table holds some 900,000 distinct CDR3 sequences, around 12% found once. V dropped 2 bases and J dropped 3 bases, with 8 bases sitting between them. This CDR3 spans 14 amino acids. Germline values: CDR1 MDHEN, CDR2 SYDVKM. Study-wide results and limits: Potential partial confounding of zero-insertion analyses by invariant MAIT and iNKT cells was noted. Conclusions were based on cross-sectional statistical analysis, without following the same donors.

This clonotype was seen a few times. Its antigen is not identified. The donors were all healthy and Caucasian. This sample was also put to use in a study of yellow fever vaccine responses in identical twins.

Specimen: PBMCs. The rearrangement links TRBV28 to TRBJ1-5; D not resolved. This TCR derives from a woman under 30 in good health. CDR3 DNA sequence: TGTGCCAGCAGTTTAGCCAGCCTCAATCAGCCCCAGCATTTT. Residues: CASSLASLNQPQHF. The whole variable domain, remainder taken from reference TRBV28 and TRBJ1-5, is DVKVTQSSRYLVKRTGEKVFLECVQDMDHENMFWYRQDPGLGLRLIYFSYDVKMKEKGDIPEGYSVSREKKERFSLILESASTNQTSMYLCASSLASLNQPQHFGDGTRLSIL.